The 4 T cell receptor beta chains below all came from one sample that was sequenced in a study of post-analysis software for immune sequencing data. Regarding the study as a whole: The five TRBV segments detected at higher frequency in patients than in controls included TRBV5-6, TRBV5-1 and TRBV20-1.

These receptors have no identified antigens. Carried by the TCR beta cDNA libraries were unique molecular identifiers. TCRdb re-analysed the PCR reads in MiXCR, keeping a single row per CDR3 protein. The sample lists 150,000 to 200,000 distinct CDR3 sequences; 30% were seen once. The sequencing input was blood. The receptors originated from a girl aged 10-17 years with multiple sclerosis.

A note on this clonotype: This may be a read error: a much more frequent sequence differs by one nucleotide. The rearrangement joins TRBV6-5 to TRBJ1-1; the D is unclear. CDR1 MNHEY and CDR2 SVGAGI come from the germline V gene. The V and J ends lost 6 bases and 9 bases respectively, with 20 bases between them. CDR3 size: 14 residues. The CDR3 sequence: CASSQGSGITKAFF. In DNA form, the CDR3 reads TGTGCCAGCAGCCAAGGCTCGGGGATTACTAAAGCTTTCTTT.

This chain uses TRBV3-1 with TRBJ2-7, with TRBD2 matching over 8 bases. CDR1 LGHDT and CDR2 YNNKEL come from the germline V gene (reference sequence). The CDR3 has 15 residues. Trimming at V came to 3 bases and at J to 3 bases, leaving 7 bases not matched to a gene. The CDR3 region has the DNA TGTGCCAGCAGCCATTCTAGCGGGTCGTACTACGAGCAGTACTTC. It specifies CASSHSSGSYYEQYF.

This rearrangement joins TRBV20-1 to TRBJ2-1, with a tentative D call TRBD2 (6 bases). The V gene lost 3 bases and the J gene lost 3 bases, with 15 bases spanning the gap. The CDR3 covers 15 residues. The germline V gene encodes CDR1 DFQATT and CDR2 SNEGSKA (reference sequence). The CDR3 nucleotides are TGCAGTGCTAGCCCGGCTAGCGAGATCTACAATGAGCAGTTCTTC. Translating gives CSASPASEIYNEQFF.

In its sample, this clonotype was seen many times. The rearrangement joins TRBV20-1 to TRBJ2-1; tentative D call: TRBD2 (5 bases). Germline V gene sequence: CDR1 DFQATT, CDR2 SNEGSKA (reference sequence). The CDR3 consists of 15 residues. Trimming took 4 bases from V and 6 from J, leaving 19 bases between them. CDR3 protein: CSAINRPYRGNEQFF. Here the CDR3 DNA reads TGCAGTGCTATCAACCGGCCATACCGGGGCAATGAGCAGTTCTTC.